Each of the 8 T cell receptor beta chains below was sequenced from the same sample in a study of cytomegalovirus exposure and HLA in healthy donors. Use of 60 Vbeta and 13 Jbeta primers characterized the PCR. Measured with immunoSEQ multiplex PCR; TCRdb has only the in-frame clones, and not every one. This sample has about 180,000 clones, with more than 80% found just once. The source material was PBMCs. These TCRs come from a male donor in good health and CMV-seronegative.

This chain connects TRBV7-2 to TRBJ1-2; 7 bases are shared with TRBD1. The V gene's germline CDR1 is SGHTA and CDR2 FQGNSA. The CDR3 runs to 16 residues. Germline trimming cut 2 bases from V and 2 bases from J; bases unmatched to any gene: 8. The CDR3 reads CASSLQFRDRNYGYTF. The CDR3 DNA reads as TGTGCCAGCAGCTTACAGTTCCGGGACAGAAACTATGGCTACACCTTC.

This rearrangement joins TRBV9 to TRBJ2-3; 8 positions match TRBD2. V was pared by 0 bases and J by 6 bases, with 6 bases of the junction left unmatched. The CDR3 length is 15 residues. Germline V CDR1 and CDR2: SGDLS, YYNGEE. CDR3 protein: CASSVEGSGTDTQYF. For the CDR3, the DNA is TGTGCCAGCAGCGTAGAGGGTAGCGGGACCGATACGCAGTATTTT.

The rearrangement links TRBV19 to TRBJ2-7, with a possible D match to TRBD1 (6 bases). The CDR3 extends over 13 amino acids. The germline CDR1 and CDR2 sequences are LNHDA and SQIVND (reference sequence). Trimming removed 4 bases at V and 4 bases at J, with 11 bases between. CDR3 coding DNA: TGTGCCAGTAGTAATGGGGGCGGATACGAGCAGTACTTC. Translated: CASSNGGGYEQYF.

The chain joins TRBV29-1 to TRBJ2-7; 10 positions match TRBD1. V gave up 6 bases and J gave up 7 bases; unmatched junction bases: 9. CDR3 length: 13 residues. CDR1 SQVTM and CDR2 ANQGSEA come from the germline V gene. CDR3 residues: CSVKGTGAGEQYF. The CDR3 region has the DNA TGCAGCGTAAAGGGGACAGGGGCCGGGGAGCAGTACTTC.

This clone was found a few times. The chain links TRBV6-1 to TRBJ2-7; 7 bases are a match to TRBD2. The CDR3 consists of 14 residues. CDR1 is MNHNS, CDR2 SASEGT, per germline. V lost 4 bases to trimming and J lost 4 bases; unmatched junction nucleotides: 7. In DNA, the CDR3 is TGTGCCAGCAGTGCGGAGCGGGATCAGTACGAGCAGTACTTC. This encodes CASSAERDQYEQYF.

This clone has only a few counts. The chain carries TRBV6-1 and TRBJ2-4; no reliable D call. Trimming removed 4 bases from V and 0 bases from J, with 10 bases in between. This CDR3 comprises 15 residues. CDR1 and CDR2 (germline): MNHNS, SASEGT. The DNA for the CDR3 is TGTGCCAGCAGTGGTCTCAGTATAGCCAAAAACATTCAGTACTTC. This gives the protein CASSGLSIAKNIQYF.

V gene TRBV7-2 combines with J gene TRBJ2-5; tentatively, D is TRBD2 (6 bases). Trimming took off 1 base at V and 9 bases at J, with 15 bases between the two ends. CDR1 is SGHTA and CDR2 is FQGNSA in the germline V gene. The length of the CDR3 is 14 residues. The CDR3 is CASSLGLGREAQYF. CDR3 coding DNA: TGTGCCAGCAGCTTAGGACTAGGAAGGGAGGCCCAGTACTTC.

This rearrangement joins TRBV14 to TRBJ2-3, with a possible D match to TRBD2 (5 bases). Per germline, CDR1 SGHDN and CDR2 FVKESK. V was clipped by 1 base and J by 2 bases, with 10 bases between them. The CDR3 consists of 15 residues. The CDR3 DNA reads TGTGCCAGCAGCCAAGTTTCCGGGAACACAGATACGCAGTATTTT. Protein: CASSQVSGNTDTQYF.